Shown below are 23 T cell receptor beta chains from a single sample sequenced in a study of cytomegalovirus exposure and HLA in healthy donors. PCR was performed using 60 Vbeta and 13 Jbeta primers. Clones were sequenced by immunoSEQ multiplex PCR, and TCRdb holds only the in-frame ones, with some missing. The sample yields about 150,000 clones, roughly three quarters seen once. The sequencing sample was made of PBMCs. The receptors stem from a human donor in good health.

This clone has more than one count but fewer than ten. The J gene is TRBJ2-2, the V gene TRBV7-9; a possible D gene is TRBD2 (6 bases). V was shortened by 1 base and J by 3 bases, with 9 bases between the two germline ends. This CDR3 contains 15 residues. The germline V gene encodes CDR1 SEHNR and CDR2 FQNEAQ (reference sequence). The CDR3 sequence: CASSLVAADTGELFF. The CDR3 nucleotides read TGTGCCAGCAGCTTAGTAGCGGCGGACACCGGGGAGCTGTTTTTT. Variable domain in full (rest from reference TRBV7-9 and TRBJ2-2): DTGVSQNPRHKITKRGQNVTFRCDPISEHNRLYWYRQTLGQGPEFLTYFQNEAQLEKSRLLSDRFSAERPKGSFSTLEIQRTEQGDSAMYLCASSLVAADTGELFFGEGSRLTVL.

There are a few counts of this clone. The chain uses TRBV10-1 and TRBJ2-2; 10 bases fit TRBD2. Germline loops: CDR1 WNHNN, CDR2 SYGVQD (reference sequence). The CDR3 runs 15 residues. Trimming at V came to 2 bases and at J to 4 bases, leaving 1 base not matched to a gene. CDR3 amino acids: CASSEGLAVTGELFF. As DNA, the CDR3 is TGCGCCAGCAGTGAGGGACTAGCGGTCACCGGGGAGCTGTTTTTT.

The chain uses TRBV5-1 and TRBJ2-2; D remains ambiguous. This CDR3 has 12 residues. Trimming removed 5 bases from V and 6 bases from J, with 8 bases in between. Looked up from germline, CDR1 is SGHRS and CDR2 is YFSETQ. For the CDR3, the DNA is TGCGCCAGCAGTCTGTCCTCCGGGGAGCTGTTTTTT. Amino acids: CASSLSSGELFF.

Only one count was recorded for this clone. The V and J genes are TRBV6-5 and TRBJ2-1; TRBD2 matches 8 bases. The germline V gene encodes CDR1 MNHEY and CDR2 SVGAGI. The junction had 6 bases not matched to a gene; V was cut back by 5 bases and J by 3 bases. This CDR3 has 15 residues. CDR3 DNA sequence: TGTGCCAGCAGTCCTTGGCGGGAGGACTACAATGAGCAGTTCTTC. Amino acids: CASSPWREDYNEQFF.

V is TRBV7-8 and J is TRBJ2-7, with D possibly TRBD1 on 6 matching bases. Trimming removed 5 bases from V and 6 bases from J, with 20 bases in between. CDR1 SGHVS and CDR2 FQNEAQ come from the germline V gene. This CDR3 contains 15 residues. CDR3 in amino acids: CASSQRDIASSEQYF. The CDR3 DNA follows: TGTGCCAGCAGCCAAAGGGACATCGCCTCTTCCGAGCAGTACTTC.

This sequence joins TRBV6-6 and TRBJ2-3; 7 bases map to TRBD2. The CDR3 length is 14 residues. J gave up 7 bases and V 0 bases, and 4 bases lay outside the gene matches. CDR1 is MNHNY, CDR2 SVGAGI, per germline (reference sequence). The CDR3, as DNA: TGTGCCAGCAGTTACTCAACGGGGGGAAATACGCAGTATTTT. Amino acid sequence: CASSYSTGGNTQYF.

In this sample, this clone turned up once. The chain carries TRBV5-1 and TRBJ1-5, with 9 bases lining up with TRBD1. Trimming took 4 bases from V and 3 from J; bases not matched to a gene: 17. From germline, CDR1 is SGHRS and CDR2 YFSETQ. This CDR3 is 19 amino acids long. The CDR3 region is CASSPYKKPGQGHNQPQHF. The CDR3 nucleotides read TGCGCCAGCAGCCCATATAAAAAGCCGGGACAGGGACACAATCAGCCCCAGCATTTT. Combining the CDR3 with reference TRBV5-1 and TRBJ1-5 gives the whole variable domain KAGVTQTPRYLIKTRGQQVTLSCSPISGHRSVSWYQQTPGQGLQFLFEYFSETQRNKGNFPGRFSGRQFSNSRSEMNVSTLELGDSALYLCASSPYKKPGQGHNQPQHFGDGTRLSIL.

The J gene is TRBJ2-3, the V gene TRBV9; 10 bases map to TRBD1. This CDR3 spans 17 amino acids. CDR1 and CDR2 (germline): SGDLS, YYNGEE. V shed 4 bases, J shed 3 bases, and the junction held 11 bases outside the gene matches. For the CDR3, the DNA is TGTGCCAGCAGCCCGTGGGACAGGGGAGAGTGGACAGATACGCAGTATTTT. Residues: CASSPWDRGEWTDTQYF. Drawing the rest from reference TRBV9 and TRBJ2-3, the complete variable domain is DSGVTQTPKHLITATGQRVTLRCSPRSGDLSVYWYQQSLDQGLQFLIQYYNGEERAKGNILERFSAQQFPDLHSELNLSSLELGDSALYFCASSPWDRGEWTDTQYFGPGTRLTVL.

V usage is TRBV18 and J usage is TRBJ1-1; D is uncertain. V lost 6 bases and J 1 base, leaving 9 bases between the germline ends. The length of the CDR3 is 13 residues. The germline CDR1 and CDR2 sequences are KGHSH and LQKENI. In nucleotides, the CDR3 is TGTGCCAGCTCCCTGACACAGAACACTGAAGCTTTCTTT. Protein: CASSLTQNTEAFF.

For the CDR3, the DNA is TGCGCCAGCAGCCAAGACGGACAGGGTGAACAGCCCCAGCATTTT. This sequence encodes CASSQDGQGEQPQHF. The genes are TRBV4-1 and TRBJ1-5; 8 positions match TRBD1. Unmatched junction bases numbered 5, after V lost 0 bases and J lost 7 bases. The germline V gene has CDR1 MGHRA and CDR2 YSYEKL. This CDR3 contains 15 residues.

This clone was counted once. The J gene is TRBJ2-7, the V gene TRBV7-8; D is perhaps TRBD1 (6 bases). Germline CDR1 reads SGHVS; CDR2 reads FQNEAQ. Trimming removed 5 bases from V and 2 bases from J, with 7 bases in between. There are 12 residues in the CDR3. The CDR3 nucleotides are TGTGCCAGCAGCCCAGGGGCCTACGAGCAGTACTTC. Its protein is CASSPGAYEQYF.

The V and J genes are TRBV30 and TRBJ1-3; D is perhaps TRBD1 (6 bases). Per germline, CDR1 GTSNPN and CDR2 SVGIG (reference sequence). V dropped 3 bases and J dropped 1 base, with 13 bases sitting between them. The length of the CDR3 is 15 residues. The CDR3 region has the DNA TGTGCCTGGAGGGACAGCCTTACTTCTGGAAACACCATATATTTT. It codes for CAWRDSLTSGNTIYF.

In the case of this clone: At the DNA level, this CDR3 is encoded by other sequences in the same sample as well. This chain connects TRBV7-2 to TRBJ1-1; possibly TRBD1 for D (5 bases). This CDR3 has 14 residues. Trimming took off 1 base at V and 1 base at J, with 7 bases between the two ends. CDR1 and CDR2 from the germline V gene are SGHTA and FQGNSA. The CDR3 sequence: CASSLVGGNTEAFF. The DNA for the CDR3 is TGTGCCAGCAGCTTAGTGGGGGGGAACACTGAAGCTTTCTTT.

This clone was counted a single time. The chain uses TRBV12-5 and TRBJ2-7, with a possible D match to TRBD2 (6 bases). The CDR3 runs 16 residues. V was pared by 6 bases and J by 7 bases, with 25 bases between. From germline, CDR1 is LGHNT and CDR2 FRNRAP. CDR3 sequence: CASGQPQPPPAGEQYF. The DNA for the CDR3 is TGTGCTAGTGGCCAACCTCAACCCCCGCCCGCGGGGGAGCAGTACTTC.

The chain is built from TRBV6-5 and TRBJ1-2; TRBD1 matches 12 bases. This CDR3 is built from 13 residues. Germline CDR1 reads MNHEY; CDR2 reads SVGAGI. V shed 6 bases and J 7 bases; nucleotides not matched to a gene: 3. CDR3 protein: CASRGQGAGGYTF. The CDR3 bases are TGTGCCAGCAGGGGACAGGGGGCTGGTGGCTACACCTTC.

There are a few counts of this clone. The V call is TRBV6-5, the J call TRBJ1-1; the D is unclear. Germline-derived CDR1 and CDR2 are MNHEY and SVGAGI. The CDR3 has 11 residues. Trimming shortened V by 7 bases and J by 4 bases, and 7 bases separated the two germline ends. The CDR3 spells CASIGGTEAFF. CDR3 in DNA: TGTGCCAGCATAGGCGGCACTGAAGCTTTCTTT.

Regarding this clone: Other nucleotide sequences from this sample produce the same CDR3. The V and J genes are TRBV12-5 and TRBJ1-2; maybe TRBD1 (6 bases). The germline CDR1 and CDR2 sequences are LGHNT and FRNRAP. The CDR3 is 14 residues long. Trimming left V 7 bases short and J 1 base short, with 13 bases between. CDR3 protein: CASDRTEDNYGYTF. The CDR3, as DNA: TGTGCTAGTGACCGGACAGAAGATAACTATGGCTACACCTTC.

The chain carries TRBV6-1 and TRBJ2-7; 8 bases agree with TRBD2. Germline V gene lookup returns CDR1 MNHNS and CDR2 SASEGT. V was clipped by 7 bases and J by 11 bases; unmatched bases: 4. The CDR3 is 10 residues long. The DNA for the CDR3 is TGTGCCAGCAAGTCGGGGGGGGAGTACTTC. It translates to CASKSGGEYF.

The chain employs TRBV28 and TRBJ2-7; 11 bases align to TRBD2. This CDR3 is built from 15 residues. V shed 5 bases and J 7 bases; nucleotides not matched to a gene: 10. Germline lookup yields CDR1 MDHEN and CDR2 SYDVKM. The CDR3 DNA follows: TGTGCCAGCAGTCCCCCGGGACTAGCGGCGCCAGAGCAGTACTTC. Translated, it gives CASSPPGLAAPEQYF.

The chain employs TRBV10-1 and TRBJ2-7, with no clear D. Germline CDR1 WNHNN, CDR2 SYGVQD (reference sequence). The CDR3 is 14 residues long. Trimming removed 6 bases from V and 2 bases from J, with 14 bases in between. CDR3 loop: CASSNSRLPYEQYF. The CDR3, as DNA: TGCGCCAGCAGCAATTCTAGGTTGCCCTACGAGCAGTACTTC.

This clone was seen only once. V gene TRBV19 combines with J gene TRBJ2-5; 16 positions match TRBD2. J was trimmed by 9 bases and V by 1 base; bases with no gene match: 5. Germline values: CDR1 LNHDA, CDR2 SQIVND (reference sequence). The CDR3 covers 16 residues. This CDR3 is CASSIGEGLAGGAQYF. CDR3 coding DNA: TGTGCCAGTAGTATAGGTGAGGGACTAGCGGGAGGGGCCCAGTACTTC. The full variable domain, completed using reference TRBV19 and TRBJ2-5, is DGGITQSPKYLFRKEGQNVTLSCEQNLNHDAMYWYRQDPGQGLRLIYYSQIVNDFQKGDIAEGYSVSREKKESFPLTVTSAQKNPTAFYLCASSIGEGLAGGAQYFGPGTRLLVL.

The chain combines TRBV25-1 with TRBJ2-1, with 11 bases aligning to TRBD2. CDR1 is MGHDK and CDR2 is SYGVNS in the germline V gene. The CDR3 is made up of 16 amino acids. V shed 4 bases and J 4 bases; nucleotides not matched to a gene: 6. CDR3 sequence reads: CASSGGGLAVYNEQFF. The CDR3 DNA follows: TGTGCCAGCAGTGGGGGGGGACTAGCGGTATACAATGAGCAGTTCTTC.

The chain links TRBV5-1 to TRBJ1-5; D is unclear. V lost 0 bases to trimming and J lost 3 bases, with 7 bases between them. CDR1 SGHRS and CDR2 YFSETQ come from the germline V gene. The CDR3 totals 14 residues. DNA of the CDR3: TGCGCCAGCAGCTTGGGGTCAGACAATCAGCCCCAGCATTTT. Translating it yields CASSLGSDNQPQHF. Drawing the rest from reference TRBV5-1 and TRBJ1-5, the complete variable domain is KAGVTQTPRYLIKTRGQQVTLSCSPISGHRSVSWYQQTPGQGLQFLFEYFSETQRNKGNFPGRFSGRQFSNSRSEMNVSTLELGDSALYLCASSLGSDNQPQHFGDGTRLSIL.